Presented here are 7 T cell receptor beta chains from one specimen sequenced in a study of shared clonotypes between healthy human individuals. Repertoires were generated with immunoSEQ multiplex PCR, while TCRdb's copy carries only in-frame clones and drops some. The sample holds around 480,000 clones, 75% to 80% seen once. What was sequenced was PBMCs. The receptors were sampled from a woman between 40 and 50 years old in good health. Some clones in this sample may be carry-over from other donors' samples.

This clone has just a few counts. The chain combines TRBV6-6 with TRBJ2-1; possible D gene TRBD2, 6 bases. Germline values: CDR1 MNHNY, CDR2 SVGAGI (reference sequence). The CDR3 runs 16 residues. Trimming shortened V by 7 bases and J by 1 base, and 17 bases separated the two germline ends. The CDR3 DNA follows: TGTGCCAGCAAGCCTAACGGGAGAGGGTCCTACAATGAGCAGTTCTTC. Translating gives CASKPNGRGSYNEQFF.

This clone was counted only a few times. This rearrangement joins TRBV7-3 to TRBJ2-7; TRBD1 matches at 9 bases. Trimming at V came to 10 bases and at J to 2 bases, leaving 9 bases not matched to a gene. CDR1 and CDR2 from the germline V gene are SGHTA and FQGTGA. The CDR3 contains 14 residues. The CDR3 sequence is CATVRQGVPYEQYF. CDR3 DNA: TGTGCCACCGTTCGACAGGGGGTTCCCTACGAGCAGTACTTC. Combining the CDR3 with reference TRBV7-3 and TRBJ2-7 gives the whole variable domain GAGVSQTPSNKVTEKGKYVELRCDPISGHTALYWYRQSLGQGPEFLIYFQGTGAADDSGLPNDRFFAVRPEGSVSTLKIQRTERGDSAVYLCATVRQGVPYEQYFGPGTRLTVT.

The chain recombines TRBV7-9 with TRBJ2-7; D not certain. Trimming took off 1 base at V and 0 bases at J, with 10 bases between the two ends. Germline V gene data show CDR1 as SEHNR and CDR2 as FQNEAQ (reference sequence). This CDR3 has 15 residues. For the CDR3, the DNA is TGTGCCAGCAGCTTAGGAGACCTACGCTCCTACGAGCAGTACTTC. Translated, it gives CASSLGDLRSYEQYF.

This clone turned up a few times. The V gene is TRBV2, the J gene TRBJ2-3; possible D gene TRBD2, 5 bases. V was trimmed by 7 bases and J by 0 bases, leaving 14 bases between them. Germline CDR1 is SNHLY and CDR2 is FYNNEI. The CDR3 has 15 amino acids. The CDR3 DNA sequence: TGTGCCAGCACTGTTCGGGATGCTAGCACAGATACGCAGTATTTT. Translation gives CASTVRDASTDTQYF.

This chain uses TRBV7-8 with TRBJ2-4; tentatively, D is TRBD1 (6 bases). Trimming removed 5 bases at V and 0 bases at J, with 14 bases between. The CDR3 runs to 16 residues. Germline V gene sequence: CDR1 SGHVS, CDR2 FQNEAQ. The CDR3 DNA is TGTGCCAGCAGCCCCCACAGGGTTTTAGCCAAAAACATTCAGTACTTC. Its translation: CASSPHRVLAKNIQYF.

The chain combines TRBV9 with TRBJ1-5; 8 nucleotides agree with TRBD1. Unmatched junction bases numbered 5, after V lost 1 base and J lost 5 bases. CDR3 length equals 15 residues. Germline assignment: CDR1 SGDLS and CDR2 YYNGEE. The CDR3 coding sequence is TGTGCCAGCAGCGTACCCAGACAGGGGCATCAGCCCCAGCATTTT. This codes for CASSVPRQGHQPQHF.

DNA for the CDR3: TGTGCCAGCAGCTTGGCTCCAGGGAGGAGGCTCTACGAGCAGTACTTC. Translation: CASSLAPGRRLYEQYF. The V gene is TRBV5-4, the J gene TRBJ2-7; TRBD2 is a possible D gene (6 bases). Trimming took 0 bases from V and 3 from J, leaving 16 bases between them. This CDR3 region has 16 residues. Germline V lookup: CDR1 SGHNT, CDR2 YYREEE (reference sequence).